The sequence of this T cell receptor (beta chain) was determined in a study of breast tumors, draining lymph nodes, adjacent tissues. Axillary draining lymph nodes of breast cancer patients supplied the node samples. Ten or more counts support this clonotype. Germline lookup yields CDR1 GTSNPN and CDR2 SVGIG (reference sequence). This CDR3 spans 13 amino acids. The V end was cut by 3 bases, the J end by 3 bases, with 8 bases between. TCRdb used MiXCR to reprocess the multiplex PCR reads, holding one entry per CDR3 protein. The repertoire holds 150,000 to 250,000 distinct CDR3 sequences, approximately 33% seen once, with 4% to 5.5% in the top ten.

Sequenced sample: axillary lymph node tissue. The receptor's source is a female donor with breast cancer. Some clones in this sample may be carry-over from other donors' samples. The chain recombines TRBV30 with TRBJ2-2; D is unclear. The CDR3 sequence: CAWSVSHTGELFF. Here the CDR3 DNA reads TGTGCCTGGAGCGTATCGCACACCGGGGAGCTGTTTTTT.